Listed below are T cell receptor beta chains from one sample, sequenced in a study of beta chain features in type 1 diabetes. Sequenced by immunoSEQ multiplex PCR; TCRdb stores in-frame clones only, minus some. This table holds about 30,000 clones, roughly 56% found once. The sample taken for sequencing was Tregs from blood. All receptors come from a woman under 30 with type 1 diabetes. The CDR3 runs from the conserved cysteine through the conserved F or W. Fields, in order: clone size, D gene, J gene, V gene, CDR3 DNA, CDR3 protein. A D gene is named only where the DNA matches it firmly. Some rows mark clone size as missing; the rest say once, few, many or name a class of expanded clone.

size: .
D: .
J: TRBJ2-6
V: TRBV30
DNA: TGTGCCTGGAGTTTGCTAGGGACTTCATCTGGGGCCAACGTCCTGACTTTC
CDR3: CAWSLLGTSSGANVLTF

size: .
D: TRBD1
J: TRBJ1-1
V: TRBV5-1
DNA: TGCGCCAGCAGCTTGGACAGGGGGAGGACTGAAGCTTTCTTT
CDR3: CASSLDRGRTEAFF

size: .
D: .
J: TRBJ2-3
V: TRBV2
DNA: TGTGCCAGCAGTGGGACTTCCGATACGCAGTATTTT
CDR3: CASSGTSDTQYF

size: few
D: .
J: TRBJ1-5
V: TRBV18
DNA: TGTGCCAGCTCACCAGGCAGATCTAGCAATCAGCCCCAGCATTTT
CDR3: CASSPGRSSNQPQHF

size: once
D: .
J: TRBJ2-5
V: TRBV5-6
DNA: TGTGCCAGCAGCCGACAGGTGGCGGAGACCCAGTACTTC
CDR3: CASSRQVAETQYF

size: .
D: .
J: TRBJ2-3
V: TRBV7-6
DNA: TGTGCCAGCAGCGCGGCGAGAGTTTCCCCAGATACGCAGTATTTT
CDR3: CASSAARVSPDTQYF

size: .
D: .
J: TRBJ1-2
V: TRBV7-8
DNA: TGTGCCAGCAGCATAGACAGTAACTATGGCTACACCTTC
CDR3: CASSIDSNYGYTF

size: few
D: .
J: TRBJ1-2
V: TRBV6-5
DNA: TGTGCCAGCAGTTCCCTGACGACAGGCAACTATGGCTACACCTTC
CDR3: CASSSLTTGNYGYTF

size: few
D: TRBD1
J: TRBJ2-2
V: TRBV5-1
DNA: TGCGCCAGCAGCTTGGCGACAGGGCCTCCCACCGGGGAGCTGTTTTTT
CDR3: CASSLATGPPTGELFF

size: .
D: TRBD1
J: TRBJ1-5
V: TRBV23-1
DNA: TGCGCCAGCAGTCAATCAGTGGCAGGGGGGAACAGTCAGCCCCAGCATTTT
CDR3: CASSQSVAGGNSQPQHF

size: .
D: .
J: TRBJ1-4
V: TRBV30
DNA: TGTGCCTGGAGTGCCGACGGCCGGGATCGTTTTTTT
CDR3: CAWSADGRDRFF

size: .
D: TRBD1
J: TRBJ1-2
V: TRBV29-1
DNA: TGCAGCGTACTCCGTGCCGACAGGGCAGGGGGCTACACCTTC
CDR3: CSVLRADRAGGYTF

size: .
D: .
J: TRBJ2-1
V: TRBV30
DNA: TGTGCCTGGAGTGTACGGGGTCGTAGCTCCTACAATGAGCAGTTCTTC
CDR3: CAWSVRGRSSYNEQFF

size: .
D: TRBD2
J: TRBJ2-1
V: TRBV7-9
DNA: TGTGCCAGCAGCCTTAGCGGGAGGGCCCTTGAGCAGTTCTTC
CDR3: CASSLSGRALEQFF

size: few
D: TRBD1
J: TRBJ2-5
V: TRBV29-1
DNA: TGCAGCGCACCAAAGGGGACAGCCCAAGAGACCCAGTACTTC
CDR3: CSAPKGTAQETQYF

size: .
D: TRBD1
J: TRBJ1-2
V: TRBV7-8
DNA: TGTGCCAGCAGCTTAGGGACCCTGACAGGGAGTCGTGGCTACACCTTC
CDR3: CASSLGTLTGSRGYTF

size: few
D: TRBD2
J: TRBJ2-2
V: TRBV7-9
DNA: TGTGCCAGCAGTAGAGGGACTACTTCAACCGGGGAGCTGTTTTTT
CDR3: CASSRGTTSTGELFF

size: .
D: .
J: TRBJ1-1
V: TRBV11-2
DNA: TGTGCCAGCAGCTTTATGCATGGGGGGGGAACCGGAGCTTTCTTT
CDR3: CASSFMHGGGTGAFF

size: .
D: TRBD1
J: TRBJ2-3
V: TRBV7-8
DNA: TGTGCCAGCAGCTATAGGGACAGGGCGGGAGATACGCAGTATTTT
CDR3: CASSYRDRAGDTQYF

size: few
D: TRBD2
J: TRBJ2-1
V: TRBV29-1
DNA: TGCAGCGTTGACCGACTAGCGGGAGCGGCCTACAATGAGCAGTTCTTC
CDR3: CSVDRLAGAAYNEQFF

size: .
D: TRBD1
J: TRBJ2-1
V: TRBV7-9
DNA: TGTGCCAGCCGGGACAGGGAGGTTGTCGATGAGCAGTTCTTC
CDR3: CASRDREVVDEQFF

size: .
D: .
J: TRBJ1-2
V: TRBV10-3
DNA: TGTGCCATCAGTGATATCGGAGGGCGCGCCTATGGCTACACCTTC
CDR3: CAISDIGGRAYGYTF

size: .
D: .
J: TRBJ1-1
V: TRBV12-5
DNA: TGTGCTAGTGGTTTGGCGGGGACCCCGGCGGGGACAGCTTTCTTT
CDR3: CASGLAGTPAGTAFF

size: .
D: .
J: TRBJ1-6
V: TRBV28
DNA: TGTGCCAGCAGTCGATTAACAGGGTGGGATTCACCCCTCCACTTT
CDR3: CASSRLTGWDSPLHF

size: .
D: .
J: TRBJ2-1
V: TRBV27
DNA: TGTGCCAGCAGGAGGGACTTCTACAATGAGCAGTTCTTC
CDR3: CASRRDFYNEQFF

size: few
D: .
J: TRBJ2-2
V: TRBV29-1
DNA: TGCAGCGTTGAACGGGGCAGGGGTAGTGGGAACACCGGGGAGCTGTTTTTT
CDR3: CSVERGRGSGNTGELFF

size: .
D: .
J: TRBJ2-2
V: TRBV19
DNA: TGTGCCAGCCTACCTCGAGGCACCGGGGAGCTGTTTTTT
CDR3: CASLPRGTGELFF

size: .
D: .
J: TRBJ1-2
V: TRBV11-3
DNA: TGTGCCAGCAGCTTTATGAGTACCAACTATGGCTACACCTTC
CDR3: CASSFMSTNYGYTF

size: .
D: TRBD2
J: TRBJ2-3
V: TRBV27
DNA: TGTGCCAGCAGCCAACCGGGACTAGGCACAGATACGCAGTATTTT
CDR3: CASSQPGLGTDTQYF

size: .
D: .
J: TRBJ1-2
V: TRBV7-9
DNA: TGTGCCAGCACCCCGGGGATCGCGGCCTATGGCTACACCTTC
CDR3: CASTPGIAAYGYTF

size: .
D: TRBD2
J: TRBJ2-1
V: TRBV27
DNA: TGTGCCAGCAGGCCCGTCGGACTAGGGTCCTACAATGAGCAGTTCTTC
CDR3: CASRPVGLGSYNEQFF

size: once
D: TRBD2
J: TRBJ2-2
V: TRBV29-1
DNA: TGCAGCGTGGCGGGACTAGCGGGAGGTCCCGGGGAGCTGTTTTTT
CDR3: CSVAGLAGGPGELFF

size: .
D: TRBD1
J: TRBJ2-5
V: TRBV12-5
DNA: TGTGCTAGTGGTTCGCCTCAGGGGGCGGGTATGCAAGAGACCCAGTACTTC
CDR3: CASGSPQGAGMQETQYF

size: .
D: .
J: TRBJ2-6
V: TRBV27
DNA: TGTGCAAGGGGGGGGGAGGGAACAGGGGCCAACGTCCTGACTTTC
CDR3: CARGGEGTGANVLTF

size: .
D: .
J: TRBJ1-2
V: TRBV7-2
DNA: TGTGCCGCAACCCAGGGACAACAGGGCGCCATGTTTAACTATGGCTACACCTTC
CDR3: CAATQGQQGAMFNYGYTF

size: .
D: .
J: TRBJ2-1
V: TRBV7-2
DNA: TGTGCCAGCAGCTTTAGTCCATCCTACAATGAGCAGTTCTTC
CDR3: CASSFSPSYNEQFF

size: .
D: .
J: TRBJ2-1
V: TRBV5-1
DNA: TGCGCCAGCAGCTTGGACCCTAGTTACAATGAGCAGTTCTTC
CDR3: CASSLDPSYNEQFF

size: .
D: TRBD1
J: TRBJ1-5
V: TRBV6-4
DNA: TGTGCCAGCAGTGGGACAGGGGGCGGTCAGCCCCAGCATTTT
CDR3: CASSGTGGGQPQHF

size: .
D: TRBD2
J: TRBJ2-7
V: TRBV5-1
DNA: TGCGCCAGCAGCAGGGGACTAGCGGCTGTCCCCTACGAGCAGTACTTC
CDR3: CASSRGLAAVPYEQYF

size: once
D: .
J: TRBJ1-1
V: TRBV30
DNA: TGTGCCTGGAGTCTAGGGAACACTGAAGCTTTCTTT
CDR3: CAWSLGNTEAFF

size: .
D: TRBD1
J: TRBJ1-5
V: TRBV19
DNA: TGTGCCAGTAGTATCCCTCCACGGGACAGGTATAGCAATCAGCCCCAGCATTTT
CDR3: CASSIPPRDRYSNQPQHF

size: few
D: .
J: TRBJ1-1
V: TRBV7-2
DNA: TGTGCCAGCAGCTTAGCGCACAGGGACACTGAAGCTTTCTTT
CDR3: CASSLAHRDTEAFF

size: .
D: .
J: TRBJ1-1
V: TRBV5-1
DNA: TGCGCCAGCAGGCCCCTGGGGGGGGCCCGAGGGAGCACTGAAGCTTTCTTT
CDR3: CASRPLGGARGSTEAFF

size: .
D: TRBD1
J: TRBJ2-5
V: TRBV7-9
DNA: TGTGCCAGCAGTCCAGGGGGCGCGAACGTGGAGACCCAGTACTTC
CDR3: CASSPGGANVETQYF

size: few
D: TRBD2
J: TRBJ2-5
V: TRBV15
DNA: TGTGCCACCAGCAGAGGGGACTATCAAGAGACCCAGTACTTC
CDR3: CATSRGDYQETQYF

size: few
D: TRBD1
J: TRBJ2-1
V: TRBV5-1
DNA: TGCGCCAGCACCGACCGGGACAGGGTGTGGAATGAGCAGTTCTTC
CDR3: CASTDRDRVWNEQFF

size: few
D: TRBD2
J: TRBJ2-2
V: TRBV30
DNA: TGTGCCTGGAGTTATCAGAGCGGGAGGGCCGCCGGGGAGCTGTTTTTT
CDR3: CAWSYQSGRAAGELFF

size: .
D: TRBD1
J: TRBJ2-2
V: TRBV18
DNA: TGTGCCAGCTCACCCTGGACAGGCTCGAACACCGGGGAGCTGTTTTTT
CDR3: CASSPWTGSNTGELFF

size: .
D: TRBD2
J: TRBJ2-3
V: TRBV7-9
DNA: TGTGCCAGCAGCGTCTTAGCGGGAGAGGGGTCAGATACGCAGTATTTT
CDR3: CASSVLAGEGSDTQYF

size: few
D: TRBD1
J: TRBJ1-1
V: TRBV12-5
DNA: TGTGCTAGTGGTTTGGCCCTCCGGGACAGCTATACCCGGCACACTGAAGCTTTCTTT
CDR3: CASGLALRDSYTRHTEAFF

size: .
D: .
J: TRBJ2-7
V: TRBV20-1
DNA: TGCAGTGCCCCTGGGGCAGTATGGCAGTACTTC
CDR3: CSAPGAVWQYF

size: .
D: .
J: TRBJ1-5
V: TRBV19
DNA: TGTGCCAGTAGCAGACAGGAAAAGGGGAATCAGCCCCAGCATTTT
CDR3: CASSRQEKGNQPQHF

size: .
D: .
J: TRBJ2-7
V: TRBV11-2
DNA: TGTGCCAGCACCCCTACCTTCTACGAGCAGTACTTC
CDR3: CASTPTFYEQYF

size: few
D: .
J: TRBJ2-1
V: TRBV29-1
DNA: TGCAGCGTCAAAGCGGAGATCTACAATGAGCAGTTCTTC
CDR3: CSVKAEIYNEQFF

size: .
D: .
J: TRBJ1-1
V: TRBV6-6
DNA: TGTGCCGCGAGCAGGGAAGCGAACACTGAAGCTTTCTTT
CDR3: CAASREANTEAFF

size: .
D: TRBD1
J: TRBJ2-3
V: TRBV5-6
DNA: TGTGCCAGCAGCGTCGGGACAGGGTTGGCCGATACGCAGTATTTT
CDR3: CASSVGTGLADTQYF

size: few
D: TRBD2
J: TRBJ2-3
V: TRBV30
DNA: TGTGCCTTATCAAGACTAGCCGCAGATACGCAGTATTTT
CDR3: CALSRLAADTQYF

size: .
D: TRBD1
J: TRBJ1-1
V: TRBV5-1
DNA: TGCGCCAGCAGCCCCGGGAGGGTTGGACAGGTGAACACTGAAGCTTTCTTT
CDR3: CASSPGRVGQVNTEAFF

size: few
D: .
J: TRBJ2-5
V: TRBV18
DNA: TGTGCCAGCTCACCACGAGTGAGGGTAGGGGAGACCCAGTACTTC
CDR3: CASSPRVRVGETQYF

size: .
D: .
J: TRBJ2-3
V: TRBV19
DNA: TGTGCCAGTAGTGGGGCAGGGGCGAGCACAGATACGCAGTATTTT
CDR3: CASSGAGASTDTQYF